This T cell receptor beta chain was recovered during a study of blood T cell repertoires in COVID-19. Study in general: PBMCs, B-cell-depleted T cells, or T cells were the source of the cDNA or gDNA that made up the material.

Sequencing was performed with immunoSEQ multiplex PCR; in TCRdb, only in-frame clones are kept and a portion is missing. This sample has about 55,000 clones; roughly 87% occur once, and the top ten carry 15% to 20%. Germline assignment: CDR1 MNHEY and CDR2 SVGAGI. This CDR3 has 13 residues. Trimming pared 5 bases from V and 6 bases from J, leaving 14 bases between. The V gene is TRBV6-5, the J gene TRBJ2-7; tentatively, D is TRBD1 (6 bases). Material for sequencing was peripheral blood. This clonotype was sampled from a human donor with active COVID-19. The donor label of this sample is uncertain. In nucleotides, the CDR3 is TGTGCCAGCAGTCAAAACAGGGTTTCCGAGCAGTACTTC. Encoded protein: CASSQNRVSEQYF.